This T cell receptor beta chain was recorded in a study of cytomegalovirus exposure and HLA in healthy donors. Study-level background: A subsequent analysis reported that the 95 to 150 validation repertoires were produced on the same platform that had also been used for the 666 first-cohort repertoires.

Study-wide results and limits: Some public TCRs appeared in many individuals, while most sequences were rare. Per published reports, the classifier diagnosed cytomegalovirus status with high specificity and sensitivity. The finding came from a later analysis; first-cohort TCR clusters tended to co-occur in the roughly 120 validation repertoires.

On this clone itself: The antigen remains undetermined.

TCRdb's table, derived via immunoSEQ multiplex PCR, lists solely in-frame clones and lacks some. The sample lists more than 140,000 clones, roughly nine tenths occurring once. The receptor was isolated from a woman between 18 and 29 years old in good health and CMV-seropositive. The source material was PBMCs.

The chain's CDR3 is CASKSQGANEQYF. In DNA form, the CDR3 reads TGTGCCAGCAAATCACAGGGGGCCAACGAGCAGTACTTC. The J gene is TRBJ2-7, the V gene TRBV6-5, with 9 positions matching TRBD1. V was pared by 7 bases and J by 5 bases, with 6 bases of the junction left unmatched. The CDR3 length is 13 residues. Germline CDR1 and CDR2: MNHEY and SVGAGI.